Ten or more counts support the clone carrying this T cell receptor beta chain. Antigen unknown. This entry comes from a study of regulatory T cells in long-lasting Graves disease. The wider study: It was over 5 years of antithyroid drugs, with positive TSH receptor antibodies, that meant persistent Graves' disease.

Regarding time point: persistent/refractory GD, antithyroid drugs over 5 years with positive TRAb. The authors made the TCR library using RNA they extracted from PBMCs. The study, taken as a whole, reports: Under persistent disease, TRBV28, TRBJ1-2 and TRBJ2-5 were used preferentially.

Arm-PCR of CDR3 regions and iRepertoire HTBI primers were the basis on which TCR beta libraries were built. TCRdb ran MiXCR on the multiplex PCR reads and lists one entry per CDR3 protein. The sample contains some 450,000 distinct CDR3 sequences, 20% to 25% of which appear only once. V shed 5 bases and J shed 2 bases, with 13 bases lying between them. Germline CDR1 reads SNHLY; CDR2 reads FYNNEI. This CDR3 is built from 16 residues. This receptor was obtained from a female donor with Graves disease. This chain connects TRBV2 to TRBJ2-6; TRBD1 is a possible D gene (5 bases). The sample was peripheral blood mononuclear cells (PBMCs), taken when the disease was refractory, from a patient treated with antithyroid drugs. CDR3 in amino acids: CASSLDTTPGANVLTF. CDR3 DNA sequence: TGTGCCAGCAGTCTGGACACTACTCCTGGGGCCAACGTCCTGACTTTC.